The rows below give T cell receptor beta chains drawn from one sample of a study of blood T cell repertoires in COVID-19. Some clones are missing from TCRdb's copy, which holds only in-frame ones; the method was immunoSEQ multiplex PCR. The data hold about 250,000 clones, with around 81% observed a single time. The sequencing sample was made of peripheral blood. The receptors come from a man aged 50-60 years with active or convalescent COVID-19. Both conserved end residues are part of each CDR3. The D gene is left open where the match is weak. Only some rows state a clone size, as once, few, many or a class for expanded clones.

J gene,clone size,D gene,V gene,CDR3 DNA,CDR3 protein
TRBJ1-2,NA,NA,TRBV19,TGTGCCAGTAGTACACAGACGGGGTCCTATGGCTACACCTTC,CASSTQTGSYGYTF
TRBJ2-7,NA,NA,TRBV6-5,TGTGCCAGCTCCCCTCTCGGTCCCTACGAGCAGTACTTC,CASSPLGPYEQYF
TRBJ1-2,NA,NA,TRBV4-1,TGCGCCAGCAGCCAAGATCGTGGACAGATCACAAACTATGGCTACACCTTC,CASSQDRGQITNYGYTF
TRBJ1-5,few,TRBD1,TRBV28,TGTGCCAGCAGTTTCCGGGACAGGGTTGGAAATCAGCCCCAGCATTTT,CASSFRDRVGNQPQHF
TRBJ2-1,NA,TRBD2,TRBV9,TGTGCCAGCAGCGTAGGGACTAGCGGGGGTTTGGAGTTCTTC,CASSVGTSGGLEFF
TRBJ1-2,NA,NA,TRBV6-4,TGTGCCAGCAGTGAAGGGTCGGGAGCTAACTATGGCTACACCTTC,CASSEGSGANYGYTF
TRBJ1-1,NA,TRBD1,TRBV25-1,TGTGCCAGCAGTGAAAGGGGGCTCACTGAAGCTTTCTTT,CASSERGLTEAFF
TRBJ2-2,NA,TRBD2,TRBV5-1,TGCGCCAGCAGCTTGTCTAGCGGGAACACCGGGGAGCTGTTTTTT,CASSLSSGNTGELFF
TRBJ2-1,NA,TRBD2,TRBV10-3,TGTGCCATCAGTGATAAGGCTAGCGGGGGGGCGGTTCTGGACAATGAGCAGTTCTTC,CAISDKASGGAVLDNEQFF
TRBJ1-3,NA,NA,TRBV7-2,TGTGCCAGCAGCCCCCAGGGGAGAAACACCATATATTTT,CASSPQGRNTIYF
TRBJ1-1,NA,TRBD1,TRBV6-5,TGTGCCAGCAGTTACGGGACAGGGATCACTGAAGCTTTCTTT,CASSYGTGITEAFF
TRBJ1-1,NA,NA,TRBV20-1,TGCAGTGCCGACAGAAACACTGAAGCTTTCTTT,CSADRNTEAFF
TRBJ2-7,NA,TRBD1,TRBV12-3/TRBV12-4,TGTGCCAGCAGGAGAAACAGGGGCCACGAGCAGTACTTC,CASRRNRGHEQYF
TRBJ2-7,NA,TRBD2,TRBV2,TGTGCCAGCAGTGCCTTAGCGGGGGCCTCCTACGAGCAGTACTTC,CASSALAGASYEQYF
TRBJ2-1,NA,NA,TRBV5-1,TGCGCCAGCAGCTTGGGAGCGCAGACCTACAATGAGCAGTTCTTC,CASSLGAQTYNEQFF
TRBJ1-4,once,NA,TRBV4-1,TGCGCCAGCAGCCAAGATAGGGCTGACGGGGGGAGCAATGAAAAACTGTTTTTT,CASSQDRADGGSNEKLFF
TRBJ1-1,few,NA,TRBV27,TGTGCCAGCAGTGGGCCCTCAGGGCCCAGGACTGAAGCTTTCTTT,CASSGPSGPRTEAFF
TRBJ2-2,NA,NA,TRBV7-9,TGTGCCAGCAGCAGGAAGACAGGGAACACCGGGGAGCTGTTTTTT,CASSRKTGNTGELFF
TRBJ2-3,NA,NA,TRBV3-1/TRBV3-2,TGTGCCAGCAGTCAGCTGGGGCTCACAGATACGCAGTATTTT,CASSQLGLTDTQYF
TRBJ1-2,NA,TRBD1,TRBV28,TGTGCCAGCAGCCCCTATAACCGACAGGGGATCGGTGGCTACACCTTC,CASSPYNRQGIGGYTF
TRBJ1-1,NA,NA,TRBV27,TGTGCCAGCATAAAGCTTACAGGGAACACTGAAGCTTTCTTT,CASIKLTGNTEAFF
TRBJ2-5,few,NA,TRBV5-1,TGCGCCAGCAGCTCTCCGGCCGGGGGAGGAGAGACCCAGTACTTC,CASSSPAGGGETQYF
TRBJ1-2,NA,TRBD1,TRBV9,TGTGCCAGCAGCGTAGGGCCGACAGGGAGGAGCTATGGCTACACCTTC,CASSVGPTGRSYGYTF
TRBJ1-4,NA,TRBD1,TRBV6-1,TGTGCCAGCAGTGAAAGGCCAGGGGGAAATAATGAAAAACTGTTTTTT,CASSERPGGNNEKLFF
TRBJ1-3,NA,NA,TRBV5-6,TGTGCCAGCAGCTCGAGGTCTTCTGGAAACACCATATATTTT,CASSSRSSGNTIYF
TRBJ1-2,NA,NA,TRBV7-9,TGTGCCAGCAGCTTGGCCAGGGACTATGGCTACACCTTC,CASSLARDYGYTF
TRBJ2-1,NA,TRBD1,TRBV19,TGTGCCAGTAGTAATGGGGGACAGGGACATGAGCAGTTCTTC,CASSNGGQGHEQFF
TRBJ1-5,NA,TRBD1,TRBV5-6,TGTGCCAGCAGCTTGGGTGGGCAGGGGGCCAATCAGCCCCAGCATTTT,CASSLGGQGANQPQHF
TRBJ2-1,NA,NA,TRBV15,TGTGCTACATCGTCTGGCTACAATGAGCAGTTCTTC,CATSSGYNEQFF
TRBJ2-7,NA,TRBD1,TRBV14,TGTGCCAGCAGCTTTCTAGACAGGGCCTACGAGCAGTACTTC,CASSFLDRAYEQYF
TRBJ1-2,NA,NA,TRBV9,TGTGCCAGCAGATTAAGTCTATTCTATGGCTACACCTTC,CASRLSLFYGYTF
TRBJ2-7,NA,TRBD2,TRBV19,TGTGCCAGTAGTTCGGGCGGCGGGGGCTACGAGCAGTACTTC,CASSSGGGGYEQYF
TRBJ2-7,NA,TRBD2,TRBV7-9,TGTGCCAGCAGCTTAGGACTAGCGGCCTTAGGGGAGCAGTACTTC,CASSLGLAALGEQYF
TRBJ1-5,NA,NA,TRBV19,TGTGCCAGTAGTATGTCGGAGAATCAGCCCCAGCATTTT,CASSMSENQPQHF
TRBJ1-6,NA,NA,TRBV30,TGTGCCTGGGCATCGCGGCAGGGGAGTTCACCCCTCCACTTT,CAWASRQGSSPLHF
TRBJ2-1,NA,TRBD1,TRBV10-3,TGTGCCATCAGTGAGTCTGGAAGGGGGCGTGAGCAGTTCTTC,CAISESGRGREQFF